The 30 T cell receptor beta chains listed next were all sequenced from one sample in a study of technical replicates of blood from four donors. Sequencing was performed with immunoSEQ multiplex PCR; in TCRdb, only in-frame clones are kept and a portion is missing. The sample holds 85,000 to 100,000 clones, approximately 95% seen once. Sequencing input: T cells isolated from PBMCs. The receptors were gathered from a human donor in good health.

CDR3 nucleotide sequence: TGTGCTAGTGGCCCCTACAATCAGCCCCAGCATTTT. Amino acid sequence: CASGPYNQPQHF. The V call is TRBV12-5, the J call TRBJ1-5; D unresolved. V lost 6 bases to trimming and J lost 3 bases, with 6 bases between them. Germline CDR1 is LGHNT and CDR2 is FRNRAP. This CDR3 spans 12 amino acids.

This clone occurred a few times. V and J are TRBV11-2 and TRBJ2-1, with a tentative D call TRBD2 (5 bases). Germline V gives CDR1 SGHAT, CDR2 FQNNGV. The V end was cut by 6 bases, the J end by 2 bases, with 14 bases between. This CDR3 spans 15 amino acids. This chain's CDR3 is CASRPWRGPYNEQFF. Written as DNA, the CDR3 is TGTGCCAGCAGGCCATGGAGAGGGCCCTACAATGAGCAGTTCTTC.

This clone appeared a few times. V and J are TRBV19 and TRBJ2-1; 7 bases are a match to TRBD2. After removal of 5 bases from V and 15 bases from J, the junction contained 13 bases not matched to a gene. The CDR3 length is 13 residues. Per germline, CDR1 LNHDA and CDR2 SQIVND (reference sequence). The DNA for the CDR3 is TGTGCCAGTAGTGACGGACTAGGCCTGAGTTCGTTCTTC. Translating gives CASSDGLGLSSFF. The variable domain in full, completed from reference TRBV19 and TRBJ2-1, reads DGGITQSPKYLFRKEGQNVTLSCEQNLNHDAMYWYRQDPGQGLRLIYYSQIVNDFQKGDIAEGYSVSREKKESFPLTVTSAQKNPTAFYLCASSDGLGLSSFFGPGTRLTVL.

The V and J genes are TRBV9 and TRBJ2-3; no clear D. From germline, CDR1 is SGDLS and CDR2 YYNGEE. The CDR3 has 15 amino acids. The germline V and J ends were trimmed by 0 bases and 2 bases, with 10 bases remaining between them. Here the CDR3 reads CASSVGVRYTDTQYF. In nucleotides, the CDR3 is TGTGCCAGCAGCGTAGGAGTCAGGTACACAGATACGCAGTATTTT.

CDR3 sequence (DNA): TGCAGCGTTGAAGACCGGTACAATGAGCAGTTCTTC. This sequence encodes CSVEDRYNEQFF. This chain links TRBV29-1 with TRBJ2-1; D remains unclear. Germline CDR1 and CDR2: SQVTM and ANQGSEA. Trimming pared 0 bases from V and 4 bases from J, leaving 4 bases between. The CDR3 length is 12 residues.

J is TRBJ1-2 and V is TRBV4-2; 7 positions match TRBD1. The V and J ends lost 1 base and 8 bases, in that order; junction bases with no gene match: 10. This CDR3 has 15 amino acids. Germline values: CDR1 LGHNA, CDR2 YNFKEQ. CDR3 residues: CASSQVRQGMGGYTF. CDR3 coding DNA: TGTGCCAGCAGCCAAGTACGACAGGGTATGGGCGGCTACACCTTC.

The rearrangement joins TRBV7-9 to TRBJ1-1; 9 bases map to TRBD1. V shed 3 bases and J 1 base; nucleotides not matched to a gene: 6. The CDR3 is 16 amino acids. The germline gives CDR1 SEHNR, CDR2 FQNEAQ (reference sequence). The CDR3 spells CASSFLQGATNTEAFF. CDR3 bases: TGTGCCAGCAGCTTTTTACAGGGGGCGACGAACACTGAAGCTTTCTTT.

The rearrangement joins TRBV5-1 to TRBJ1-1, with unresolved D. The CDR3 contains 14 residues. Trimming took 1 base from V and 1 from J, leaving 8 bases between them. Germline CDR1 reads SGHRS; CDR2 reads YFSETQ. The CDR3 loop reads CASSLFQENTEAFF. In nucleotides, the CDR3 is TGCGCCAGCAGCTTGTTCCAGGAGAACACTGAAGCTTTCTTT.

The chain has TRBV6-1 and TRBJ1-5; D uncertain. CDR3 length: 13 residues. The ends were cut back, 2 bases at V and 6 bases at J, with 8 bases in the middle. The germline gives CDR1 MNHNS, CDR2 SASEGT. CDR3 protein: CASSEILSQPQHF. CDR3 DNA: TGTGCCAGCAGTGAAATTCTGTCTCAGCCCCAGCATTTT.

The V and J genes are TRBV5-1 and TRBJ1-1, with D possibly matching TRBD1 (5 bases). Germline V gene lookup returns CDR1 SGHRS and CDR2 YFSETQ. V was clipped by 0 bases and J by 5 bases, with 14 bases between them. The CDR3 runs 15 residues. The CDR3 region has the DNA TGCGCCAGCAGCTTGGCTACTACCGGGACTACTGAAGCTTTCTTT. Its protein product is CASSLATTGTTEAFF.

CDR3 sequence: CASSFSGRSTGELFF. The CDR3 DNA reads as TGTGCCAGCAGTTTTAGCGGGAGGAGCACCGGGGAGCTGTTTTTT. The chain is built from TRBV28 and TRBJ2-2; TRBD2 agrees at 10 bases. The V segment lost 3 bases and the J segment 4 bases; nucleotides outside the gene matches: 2. Germline V lookup: CDR1 MDHEN, CDR2 SYDVKM. CDR3 length equals 15 residues.

V and J are TRBV4-1 and TRBJ2-1; 9 bases are shared with TRBD1. V shed 1 base and J 9 bases; nucleotides not matched to a gene: 13. The germline gives CDR1 MGHRA, CDR2 YSYEKL. The CDR3 has 17 residues. The CDR3 region is CASSQVGTGLERGEQFF. CDR3 bases: TGCGCCAGCAGCCAAGTGGGGACAGGGCTGGAAAGAGGTGAGCAGTTCTTC.

The chain carries TRBV27 and TRBJ2-1; D gene uncertain. V lost 4 bases, J lost 0 bases, and 7 bases lay in between. Germline CDR1 is MNHEY and CDR2 is SMNVEV (reference sequence). The CDR3 totals 14 residues. In DNA, the CDR3 is TGTGCCAGCAGTTACTATGACTCCTACAATGAGCAGTTCTTC. Protein sequence: CASSYYDSYNEQFF.

To note about this clone: Other nucleotide sequences in the sample specify the same CDR3. CDR3: CASSIGRGDGYTF. The CDR3 nucleotides read TGTGCCAGTAGTATAGGCCGGGGGGATGGCTACACCTTC. The chain recombines TRBV19 with TRBJ1-2; possible D gene TRBD1, 5 bases. Germline CDR1 is LNHDA and CDR2 is SQIVND (reference sequence). The CDR3 spans 13 residues. Deletions cut 1 base from V and 6 bases from J, with 9 bases between.

The rearrangement joins TRBV28 to TRBJ1-5; 7 bases align to TRBD1. Germline CDR1 reads MDHEN; CDR2 reads SYDVKM. The V and J ends lost 5 bases and 3 bases, in that order; junction bases with no gene match: 10. This CDR3 has 16 residues. The CDR3 loop reads CASSLGGQTFNQPQHF. The CDR3 region has the DNA TGTGCCAGCAGTCTGGGGGGACAGACTTTCAATCAGCCCCAGCATTTT.

The chain recombines TRBV19 with TRBJ1-4; 7 bases are a match to TRBD1. CDR3 length equals 14 residues. Trimming at V came to 5 bases and at J to 7 bases, leaving 7 bases not matched to a gene. CDR1 and CDR2 from the germline V gene are LNHDA and SQIVND (reference sequence). CDR3 in DNA: TGTGCCAGTAGTGAAGGGGGCATAAGTGAAAAACTGTTTTTT. It encodes CASSEGGISEKLFF.

The chain employs TRBV7-2 and TRBJ1-5; 8 nucleotides line up with TRBD1. CDR1 SGHTA and CDR2 FQGNSA come from the germline V gene. V shed 5 bases, J shed 3 bases, and the junction held 3 bases outside the gene matches. The CDR3 has 14 amino acids. Written as DNA, the CDR3 is TGTGCCAGCAGCCCAGGGGGCGTCAATCAGCCCCAGCATTTT. Its translation is CASSPGGVNQPQHF.

The chain has TRBV7-9 and TRBJ2-7; 9 nucleotides line up with TRBD1. V shed 3 bases, J shed 5 bases, and the junction held 11 bases outside the gene matches. This CDR3 region has 16 residues. Germline V gene sequence: CDR1 SEHNR, CDR2 FQNEAQ (reference sequence). The CDR3 region is CASSFLLSGQGNEQYF. DNA for the CDR3: TGTGCCAGCAGCTTCCTTCTCTCGGGACAGGGTAACGAGCAGTACTTC.

The rearrangement joins TRBV7-2 to TRBJ2-6; weak D call: TRBD1 (6 bases). V lost 2 bases and J 2 bases, leaving 10 bases between the germline ends. This CDR3 spans 16 amino acids. Germline CDR1 SGHTA, CDR2 FQGNSA. CDR3 loop: CASSLSWTAGANVLTF. The CDR3 DNA follows: TGTGCCAGCAGCTTAAGCTGGACAGCTGGGGCCAACGTCCTGACTTTC.

The chain has TRBV19 and TRBJ2-1; possibly TRBD2 for D (6 bases). V gave up 2 bases and J gave up 7 bases, with 15 bases separating them. Germline V gene sequence: CDR1 LNHDA, CDR2 SQIVND (reference sequence). This CDR3 contains 15 residues. This CDR3 reads CASSISSGSVNEQFF. The CDR3 nucleotides are TGTGCCAGTAGTATATCGTCCGGGAGTGTGAATGAGCAGTTCTTC.

The chain combines TRBV7-8 with TRBJ2-7; 12 nucleotides match TRBD2. The ends lost 3 bases at V and 5 bases at J; junction bases unmatched: 5. Per germline, CDR1 SGHVS and CDR2 FQNEAQ. The length of the CDR3 is 15 residues. CDR3 in amino acids: CASSLTSGRSHEQYF. DNA of the CDR3: TGTGCCAGCAGCTTGACTAGCGGGAGATCTCACGAGCAGTACTTC.

The chain couples TRBV6-1 to TRBJ1-2, with 7 bases identical to TRBD1. The V gene's germline CDR1 is MNHNS and CDR2 SASEGT. The CDR3 loop spans 15 amino acids. V lost 3 bases to trimming and J lost 3 bases; unmatched junction nucleotides: 7. This CDR3 reads CASSEGEGAYYGYTF. The CDR3 DNA reads TGTGCCAGCAGTGAGGGTGAGGGGGCCTACTATGGCTACACCTTC.

This rearrangement joins TRBV19 to TRBJ1-1, with 9 bases fitting TRBD1. V was clipped by 7 bases and J by 4 bases; unmatched bases: 4. The CDR3 is made up of 13 amino acids. Germline CDR1 is LNHDA and CDR2 is SQIVND (reference sequence). Here the CDR3 reads CASIGQGTTEAFF. CDR3 nucleotide sequence: TGTGCCAGTATCGGACAGGGGACCACTGAAGCTTTCTTT.

V and J are TRBV28 and TRBJ2-1, with D maybe TRBD1 (5 bases). The CDR3 is 13 amino acids. V was cut by 6 bases and J by 4 bases, with 10 bases left in between. CDR1 and CDR2 (germline): MDHEN, SYDVKM. The CDR3 bases are TGTGCCAGCAGGGGGCAGGGATACAATGAGCAGTTCTTC. Translating it yields CASRGQGYNEQFF. Full variable domain (missing parts from reference TRBV28 and TRBJ2-1): DVKVTQSSRYLVKRTGEKVFLECVQDMDHENMFWYRQDPGLGLRLIYFSYDVKMKEKGDIPEGYSVSREKKERFSLILESASTNQTSMYLCASRGQGYNEQFFGPGTRLTVL.

The sample holds a few counts of this clone. The chain uses TRBV6-6 and TRBJ2-7, with a weak D call TRBD1 (5 bases). The CDR3 runs 14 residues. Germline V CDR1 and CDR2: MNHNY, SVGAGI (reference sequence). V was clipped by 0 bases and J by 1 base, with 7 bases between them. As DNA, the CDR3 is TGTGCCAGCAGTTACTCGACAGTTTCCTACGAGCAGTACTTC. It encodes CASSYSTVSYEQYF.

The V gene is TRBV4-1, the J gene TRBJ2-1, with 7 bases fitting TRBD2. From germline, CDR1 is MGHRA and CDR2 YSYEKL. This CDR3 is 14 amino acids long. Trimming cost V 3 bases and J 8 bases; bases outside gene matches: 7. The CDR3 DNA reads as TGCGCCAGCAGCCATAGGACTAGGCTTGATGAGCAGTTCTTC. It codes for CASSHRTRLDEQFF.

The chain combines TRBV6-1 with TRBJ2-1; 7 nucleotides agree with TRBD2. The germline CDR1 and CDR2 sequences are MNHNS and SASEGT. This CDR3 has 14 residues. With V trimmed by 3 bases and J by 1 base, 0 bases remained unmatched. The CDR3 region is CASSEGGSYNEQFF. Written as DNA, the CDR3 is TGTGCCAGCAGTGAGGGGGGGTCCTACAATGAGCAGTTCTTC.

V usage is TRBV5-4 and J usage is TRBJ2-5; 11 positions agree with TRBD2. CDR1 and CDR2 (germline): SGHNT, YYREEE (reference sequence). Trimming removed 3 bases from V and 3 bases from J; junction bases left unmatched: 4. The CDR3 totals 15 residues. CDR3: CASSSTLAGEETQYF. CDR3 in DNA: TGTGCCAGCAGCTCGACACTAGCGGGAGAAGAGACCCAGTACTTC.

This chain links TRBV29-1 with TRBJ1-1, with TRBD1 identical over 11 bases. Germline CDR1 SQVTM, CDR2 ANQGSEA. Trimming at V came to 0 bases and at J to 0 bases, leaving 6 bases not matched to a gene. The CDR3 runs 17 residues. CDR3: CSVEDMDRGLLNTEAFF. CDR3 in DNA: TGCAGCGTTGAAGACATGGACAGGGGGCTCTTGAACACTGAAGCTTTCTTT. Full variable domain (outside the CDR3, taken from reference TRBV29-1 and TRBJ1-1): SAVISQKPSRDICQRGTSLTIQCQVDSQVTMMFWYRQQPGQSLTLIATANQGSEATYESGFVIDKFPISRPNLTFSTLTVSNMSPEDSSIYLCSVEDMDRGLLNTEAFFGQGTRLTVV.

V and J are TRBV14 and TRBJ2-3, with D possibly matching TRBD1 (6 bases). The CDR3 spans 16 residues. In germline, CDR1 is SGHDN, CDR2 FVKESK. Between the trimmed V and J ends, which lost 2 bases and 2 bases, there was a span of 14 bases. CDR3 sequence: CASSQTRDILTDTQYF. DNA of the CDR3: TGTGCCAGCAGCCAAACCCGGGACATCCTCACAGATACGCAGTATTTT.